This passage covers 30 T cell receptor beta chains from one sample sequenced in a study of T-cell reconstitution after alpha-beta-depleted transplantation in children. For TCRbeta, the library was prepared with unique molecular identifiers. TCRdb ran MiXCR on the PCR reads and lists one entry per CDR3 protein. The top ten hold 3% to 3.5% of the sample, which has a few hundred thousand distinct CDR3 sequences, roughly 18% seen once. The material was PBMCs from the stem cell graft donor, obtained from the stem cell graft. All receptors derive from a human donor who donated a stem cell graft to a child with acute lymphoblastic leukemia.

The chain links TRBV6-5 to TRBJ2-1, with D possibly being TRBD2 (6 bases). CDR1 and CDR2 (germline): MNHEY, SVGAGI. CDR3 length equals 15 residues. With 0 bases removed from V and 10 bases from J, the gap between germline ends came to 16 bases. Here the CDR3 reads CASSYSTREGKEQFF. The CDR3 DNA is TGTGCCAGCAGTTACTCGACGCGGGAAGGGAAAGAGCAGTTCTTC.

The chain recombines TRBV7-9 with TRBJ2-7; 13 bases map to TRBD2. The ends lost 5 bases at V and 4 bases at J; junction bases unmatched: 8. This CDR3 spans 16 amino acids. The germline V gene encodes CDR1 SEHNR and CDR2 FQNEAQ (reference sequence). Here the CDR3 DNA reads TGTGCCAGCAGCAAAGGGACTAGCGGGATGCCTTACGAGCAGTACTTC. Translation gives CASSKGTSGMPYEQYF.

In this sample, this clonotype turned up a few times. This rearrangement joins TRBV6-5 to TRBJ2-1; D not certain. Between the trimmed V and J ends, which lost 4 bases and 0 bases, there was a span of 16 bases. CDR3 length: 17 amino acids. The germline V gene encodes CDR1 MNHEY and CDR2 SVGAGI. CDR3: CASSSDFYGRSYNEQFF. The CDR3 region has the DNA TGTGCCAGCAGTTCCGACTTTTACGGCCGCTCCTACAATGAGCAGTTCTTC.

The chain has TRBV5-1 and TRBJ2-3; D might be TRBD1 (6 bases). The germline CDR1 and CDR2 sequences are SGHRS and YFSETQ. There are 14 residues in the CDR3. The V end lost 4 bases, the J end lost 2 bases, and 11 bases lay between the germline ends. CDR3 nucleotides: TGCGCCAGCAGCGACACAGGGTTCACAGATACGCAGTATTTT. This translates into CASSDTGFTDTQYF. Full variable domain (remainder filled in from reference TRBV5-1 and TRBJ2-3): KAGVTQTPRYLIKTRGQQVTLSCSPISGHRSVSWYQQTPGQGLQFLFEYFSETQRNKGNFPGRFSGRQFSNSRSEMNVSTLELGDSALYLCASSDTGFTDTQYFGPGTRLTVL.

V is TRBV4-1 and J is TRBJ1-2; D is unclear. V lost 4 bases and J 1 base, leaving 13 bases between the germline ends. This CDR3 has 15 residues. Looked up from germline, CDR1 is MGHRA and CDR2 is YSYEKL. CDR3 in amino acids: CASSRPAPNNYGYTF. CDR3 in DNA: TGCGCCAGCAGCCGCCCAGCTCCGAATAACTATGGCTACACCTTC.

Only a few counts were recorded for this clonotype. The V call is TRBV20-1, the J call TRBJ1-1; D is perhaps TRBD1 (6 bases). V lost 5 bases and J 11 bases, leaving 15 bases between the germline ends. The CDR3 has 11 residues. The germline V gene encodes CDR1 DFQATT and CDR2 SNEGSKA (reference sequence). CDR3 DNA: TGCAGTGCTCTCCGGGGGCCATCGGCTTTCTTT. As protein: CSALRGPSAFF.

This clonotype was seen a few times. The chain combines TRBV11-2 with TRBJ2-7, with D unresolved. CDR3 length equals 15 residues. The germline CDR1 and CDR2 sequences are SGHAT and FQNNGV. The V end was cut by 2 bases, the J end by 5 bases, with 16 bases between. The CDR3 here is CASSLNAEYWNEQYF. In DNA, the CDR3 is TGTGCCAGCAGCTTAAACGCCGAGTATTGGAACGAGCAGTACTTC.

The V gene is TRBV27, the J gene TRBJ2-7; a weak D match, TRBD1 (5 bases). Germline V gene data show CDR1 as MNHEY and CDR2 as SMNVEV (reference sequence). Trimming left V 1 base short and J 3 bases short, with 13 bases between. The CDR3 loop spans 15 amino acids. CDR3 in amino acids: CASSLWVQAYYEQYF. In DNA, the CDR3 is TGTGCCAGCAGTTTATGGGTACAGGCCTACTACGAGCAGTACTTC.

The chain combines TRBV7-9 with TRBJ1-5, with D possibly being TRBD1 (5 bases). The germline V gene has CDR1 SEHNR and CDR2 FQNEAQ (reference sequence). This CDR3 has 14 amino acids. Trimming pared 3 bases from V and 4 bases from J, leaving 10 bases between. Here the CDR3 reads CASSFVGGNQPQHF. As DNA, the CDR3 is TGTGCCAGCAGCTTTGTCGGGGGTAATCAGCCCCAGCATTTT.

The chain joins TRBV7-3 to TRBJ2-3, with 12 bases identical to TRBD2. The junction had 3 bases not matched to a gene; V was cut back by 6 bases and J by 5 bases. This CDR3 is built from 14 residues. CDR1 and CDR2 from the germline V gene are SGHTA and FQGTGA. In DNA, the CDR3 is TGTGCCAGCAGGACTAGCGGGAGTGGAGATACGCAGTATTTT. Encoded protein: CASRTSGSGDTQYF. The entire variable domain, with the rest obtained from reference TRBV7-3 and TRBJ2-3, is as follows: GAGVSQTPSNKVTEKGKYVELRCDPISGHTALYWYRQSLGQGPEFLIYFQGTGAADDSGLPNDRFFAVRPEGSVSTLKIQRTERGDSAVYLCASRTSGSGDTQYFGPGTRLTVL.

The chain carries TRBV20-1 and TRBJ2-7; D is unresolved. The V and J ends lost 0 bases and 6 bases respectively, with 15 bases between them. Germline CDR1 and CDR2: DFQATT and SNEGSKA (reference sequence). The CDR3 spans 14 residues. CDR3 protein: CSARERPYGVEQYF. CDR3 in DNA: TGCAGTGCTAGAGAGAGACCCTATGGGGTCGAGCAGTACTTC.

This clonotype was picked up a small number of times. The chain uses TRBV7-2 and TRBJ2-1; perhaps TRBD1 as D (6 bases). CDR1 is SGHTA and CDR2 is FQGNSA in the germline V gene. The V and J ends lost 7 bases and 5 bases respectively, with 9 bases between them. This CDR3 has 12 amino acids. The chain's CDR3 is CASIDRHNEQFF. DNA for the CDR3: TGTGCCAGCATCGACAGGCACAATGAGCAGTTCTTC.

This clonotype turned up a few times. This chain joins TRBV4-1 and TRBJ2-7, with D perhaps matching TRBD2 (6 bases). Trimming stripped 0 bases from V and 2 bases from J, with 14 bases between. Looked up from germline, CDR1 is MGHRA and CDR2 is YSYEKL. This CDR3 is built from 16 residues. The CDR3 nucleotides read TGCGCCAGCAGCCAAGATCCCCTAGCGCGACCCTACGAGCAGTACTTC. Translation: CASSQDPLARPYEQYF.

J is TRBJ1-2 and V is TRBV12-3 or TRBV12-4; no firm D call. V was shortened by 2 bases and J by 4 bases, with 8 bases between the two germline ends. The CDR3 is 13 amino acids. The CDR3 is CASSLWTGYGYTF. For the CDR3, the DNA is TGTGCCAGCAGTTTATGGACTGGCTATGGCTACACCTTC.

This clonotype was seen once. V gene TRBV29-1 combines with J gene TRBJ1-2; maybe TRBD1 (6 bases). V was cut by 7 bases and J by 4 bases, with 10 bases left in between. This CDR3 has 11 residues. CDR1 SQVTM and CDR2 ANQGSEA come from the germline V gene. The DNA of the CDR3 is TGCAGCGCCGAGGACAGCTATGGCTACACCTTC. It is translated as CSAEDSYGYTF.

The chain carries TRBV20-1 and TRBJ2-5, with TRBD2 identical over 8 bases. CDR1 is DFQATT and CDR2 is SNEGSKA in the germline V gene (reference sequence). V lost 2 bases and J lost 4; bases outside the gene matches: 12. CDR3 length equals 16 residues. CDR3 loop: CSARRGGGSFRETQYF. The CDR3, as DNA: TGCAGTGCTAGACGGGGGGGCGGGAGTTTCCGAGAGACCCAGTACTTC.

V usage is TRBV5-6 and J usage is TRBJ2-1; possibly TRBD1 or TRBD2 for D (5 bases each). In germline, CDR1 is SGHDT, CDR2 YYEEEE. The CDR3 is 13 amino acids. Trimming shortened V by 4 bases and J by 8 bases, and 13 bases separated the two germline ends. The CDR3 nucleotides read TGTGCCAGCAGCAGGGACCCTGTGGATGAGCAGTTCTTC. Translation gives CASSRDPVDEQFF.

This clonotype occurred a few times. The chain is built from TRBV28 and TRBJ2-6; D remains ambiguous. Deletions cut 5 bases from V and 0 bases from J, with 8 bases between. Germline assignment: CDR1 MDHEN and CDR2 SYDVKM. The CDR3 runs 15 residues. The DNA for the CDR3 is TGTGCCAGCAGTCGCCATTCCTCTGGGGCCAACGTCCTGACTTTC. Its protein product is CASSRHSSGANVLTF.

This clonotype was seen more than once but under ten times. The CDR3 here is CASSLAQGAKNIQYF. The CDR3 bases are TGTGCCAGCAGCTTAGCGCAGGGAGCCAAAAACATTCAGTACTTC. This chain uses TRBV7-6 with TRBJ2-4, with D maybe TRBD1 (5 bases). The germline V and J ends were trimmed by 0 bases and 0 bases, with 6 bases remaining between them. There are 15 residues in the CDR3. CDR1 and CDR2 from the germline V gene are SGHVS and FNYEAQ.

This clonotype has more than one count but fewer than ten. The chain is built from TRBV9 and TRBJ2-2; 11 bases map to TRBD1. The CDR3 loop spans 17 amino acids. Trimming at V came to 0 bases and at J to 6 bases, leaving 7 bases not matched to a gene. CDR1 is SGDLS and CDR2 is YYNGEE in the germline V gene. The CDR3 sequence is CASSVDRDRGKAGELFF. CDR3 DNA sequence: TGTGCCAGCAGCGTAGACCGGGACAGGGGGAAGGCCGGGGAGCTGTTTTTT. The whole variable domain, filled in from reference TRBV9 and TRBJ2-2, reads DSGVTQTPKHLITATGQRVTLRCSPRSGDLSVYWYQQSLDQGLQFLIQYYNGEERAKGNILERFSAQQFPDLHSELNLSSLELGDSALYFCASSVDRDRGKAGELFFGEGSRLTVL.

The chain couples TRBV7-9 to TRBJ2-1; a weak D match, TRBD1 (6 bases). V dropped 5 bases and J dropped 0 bases, with 14 bases sitting between them. The CDR3 has 16 residues. Germline CDR1 SEHNR, CDR2 FQNEAQ (reference sequence). The CDR3 nucleotides read TGTGCCAGCAGCCCCCGGGACACCAGCTCCTACAATGAGCAGTTCTTC. This codes for CASSPRDTSSYNEQFF.

In DNA form, the CDR3 reads TGTGCCAGTCGCCCCCCCAGAATAACAAATAGCAATCAGCCCCAGCATTTT. As protein: CASRPPRITNSNQPQHF. The V call is TRBV6-2 or TRBV6-3, the J call TRBJ1-5; D not resolved. The CDR3 extends over 17 amino acids. CDR1 is MNHEY, CDR2 SVGEGT, per germline. Between the trimmed V and J ends, which lost 9 bases and 0 bases, there was a span of 21 bases.

This clonotype was recorded a few times. The chain couples TRBV7-8 to TRBJ1-5, with a possible D match to TRBD1 (6 bases). CDR1 and CDR2 (germline): SGHVS, FQNEAQ. The CDR3 loop spans 14 amino acids. Trimming left V 3 bases short and J 3 bases short, with 9 bases between. The DNA of the CDR3 is TGTGCCAGCAGCTTCGGACAGTACAATCAGCCCCAGCATTTT. Translation: CASSFGQYNQPQHF.

The genes are TRBV6-1 and TRBJ1-1; no clear D. Germline CDR1 is MNHNS and CDR2 is SASEGT. Trimming left V 6 bases short and J 10 bases short, with 15 bases between. The length of the CDR3 is 12 residues. The CDR3 spells CASRELPSTAFF. The CDR3 DNA sequence: TGTGCCAGCAGGGAACTTCCGAGTACAGCTTTCTTT.

This clonotype was recorded a few times. The chain carries TRBV27 and TRBJ2-3; the match to TRBD1 covers 10 bases. V dropped 6 bases and J dropped 9; count of bases not matched to a gene: 9. The germline gives CDR1 MNHEY, CDR2 SMNVEV (reference sequence). The CDR3 spans 14 residues. The CDR3 DNA sequence: TGTGCCAGCAGCCTGACAGGGGGCCATAAGACGCAGTATTTT. Translated: CASSLTGGHKTQYF.

This sequence joins TRBV12-5 and TRBJ2-1; perhaps TRBD2 as D (6 bases). Between the trimmed V and J ends, which lost 1 base and 5 bases, there was a span of 9 bases. The CDR3 runs 14 residues. Germline CDR1 and CDR2: LGHNT and FRNRAP. The chain's CDR3 is CASGLGLDDNEQFF. CDR3 bases: TGTGCTAGTGGTTTGGGACTAGATGACAATGAGCAGTTCTTC.

In its sample, this clonotype was seen a few times. The V gene is TRBV4-2, the J gene TRBJ2-7; perhaps TRBD1 as D (5 bases). Trimming removed 1 base at V and 2 bases at J, with 9 bases between. Looked up from germline, CDR1 is LGHNA and CDR2 is YNFKEQ. The CDR3 is 14 residues long. The CDR3: CASSQAPRAYEQYF. The CDR3 nucleotides are TGTGCCAGCAGCCAAGCACCCAGGGCCTACGAGCAGTACTTC.

The chain is built from TRBV4-1 and TRBJ2-7; maybe TRBD1 (7 bases). Germline CDR1 reads MGHRA; CDR2 reads YSYEKL. The CDR3 spans 15 residues. V was trimmed by 2 bases and J by 5 bases, leaving 16 bases between them. For the CDR3, the DNA is TGCGCCAGCAGCCAACCGCGGCAGGGGGGTGACGAGCAGTACTTC. It codes for CASSQPRQGGDEQYF.

This clonotype was detected only a few times. V usage is TRBV5-1 and J usage is TRBJ2-5; TRBD2 agrees at 7 bases. With 4 bases clipped from V and 1 base from J, the junction kept 4 bases outside the gene matches. Germline V gives CDR1 SGHRS, CDR2 YFSETQ. The CDR3 spans 14 residues. CDR3 DNA sequence: TGCGCCAGCAGCCGTAGCGGGCTCCAAGAGACCCAGTACTTC. Amino acid sequence: CASSRSGLQETQYF.

The chain's CDR3 is CSVVSVDGGYTF. In DNA form, the CDR3 reads TGCAGCGTTGTTTCAGTAGACGGTGGCTACACCTTC. The rearrangement joins TRBV29-1 to TRBJ1-2; no firm D call. V lost 4 bases and J lost 7, with 13 bases in between. CDR1 and CDR2 from the germline V gene are SQVTM and ANQGSEA. The CDR3 runs 12 residues.